The clone carrying this TCR beta chain was counted a few times. The sample originates from a study of blood T cell repertoires in COVID-19. About the research overall: The samples span acute and convalescent COVID-19 from the United States, Italy and Spain. T cells, B-cell-depleted T cells, or PBMCs supplied cDNA or gDNA.

In the source study's methods: The assay estimated nucleated cells by amplifying reference gene primers. The data were produced by immunoSEQ multiplex PCR, yet TCRdb's version contains in-frame clones alone and is incomplete. V and J calls and clone size come straight from that table; D and trimming were deduced from the DNA. The sample includes roughly 140,000 clones, 88% of them seen just once. CDR1 is SGDLS and CDR2 is YYNGEE in the germline V gene. Trimming took 0 bases from V and 3 from J, leaving 19 bases between them. The CDR3 sequence is 18 residues long. The chain carries TRBV9 and TRBJ2-1; tentatively, D is TRBD1 (5 bases). The clonotype comes from a human donor in a cohort sampled during active COVID-19. Sequenced: peripheral blood. The CDR3 sequence is CASSVAGSQISLYNEQFF. The CDR3 DNA reads TGTGCCAGCAGCGTAGCAGGGTCCCAAATAAGCCTCTACAATGAGCAGTTCTTC.